Below are 8 T cell receptor beta chains sequenced from a single sample in a study of shared clonotypes between healthy human individuals. Positively selected for CCR7, the CD45RO-negative cells used as naive CD8 cells excluded terminally differentiated effector memory CD45RA+ cells. Sequencing was performed with immunoSEQ multiplex PCR; in TCRdb, only in-frame clones are kept and a portion is missing. The repertoire has around 2,000,000 clones, about 95% of them found once; the top ten carry roughly 1.2%. Specimen: naive CD8+ T cells sorted from blood. These receptor sequences come from a man between 18 and 29 years old in good health.

Turning to this clone: Other DNA sequences within the sample encode an identical CDR3. J is TRBJ2-5 and V is TRBV27; no firm D call. The V gene's germline CDR1 is MNHEY and CDR2 SMNVEV (reference sequence). The CDR3 is 13 residues long. V dropped 3 bases and J dropped 0 bases, with 5 bases sitting between them. The DNA of the CDR3 is TGTGCCAGCAGTTTTACACACCAAGAGACCCAGTACTTC. Its translation is CASSFTHQETQYF.

The chain links TRBV2 to TRBJ2-7, with a possible D match to TRBD1 (6 bases). Trimming pared 9 bases from V and 5 bases from J, leaving 17 bases between. The CDR3 contains 13 residues. Looked up from germline, CDR1 is SNHLY and CDR2 is FYNNEI. CDR3 DNA: TGTGCCAGTGACGGGACAAACTCTCACGAGCAGTACTTC. It encodes CASDGTNSHEQYF.

The chain combines TRBV7-9 with TRBJ2-1, with TRBD2 matching over 10 bases. J gave up 4 bases and V 5 bases, and 5 bases lay outside the gene matches. The germline CDR1 and CDR2 sequences are SEHNR and FQNEAQ (reference sequence). The CDR3 has 15 residues. The CDR3 loop reads CASSASGSVYNEQFF. CDR3 sequence (DNA): TGTGCCAGCAGCGCTAGCGGGAGCGTGTACAATGAGCAGTTCTTC.

The chain combines TRBV5-6 with TRBJ2-2; 13 nucleotides align to TRBD2. V shed 4 bases and J 3 bases; nucleotides not matched to a gene: 6. The CDR3 length is 17 residues. Germline V gene lookup returns CDR1 SGHDT and CDR2 YYEEEE. In nucleotides, the CDR3 is TGTGCCAGCAGCCCGGGACTAGCGGGGATCCACACCGGGGAGCTGTTTTTT. It specifies CASSPGLAGIHTGELFF.

The chain is built from TRBV9 and TRBJ1-6; no clear D gene. The CDR3 has 13 residues. CDR1 and CDR2 (germline): SGDLS, YYNGEE. V was pared by 6 bases and J by 10 bases, with 14 bases between. The CDR3 loop reads CASTADQGSPLHF. CDR3 bases: TGTGCCAGCACTGCAGATCAAGGCTCACCCCTCCACTTT.

About this clone itself: Additional DNA sequences in this sample encode the identical CDR3. This rearrangement joins TRBV4-3 to TRBJ2-7; D remains unclear. The CDR3 consists of 14 residues. The V gene's germline CDR1 is LGHNA and CDR2 YSLEER. The V gene lost 0 bases and the J gene lost 4 bases, with 10 bases spanning the gap. The CDR3 DNA sequence: TGCGCCAGCAGCCAAGATTCAGGAGCTTACGAGCAGTACTTC. This codes for CASSQDSGAYEQYF.

In DNA form, the CDR3 reads TGTGCCAGTAGTATCGCTTCAGGGACAGGGTTAGGCTACACCTTC. This gives the protein CASSIASGTGLGYTF. The chain combines TRBV19 with TRBJ1-2; 9 bases align to TRBD1. Germline assignment: CDR1 LNHDA and CDR2 SQIVND (reference sequence). Trimming at V came to 3 bases and at J to 8 bases, leaving 10 bases not matched to a gene. CDR3 size: 15 residues.

This chain uses TRBV5-4 with TRBJ2-7; 11 nucleotides match TRBD1. The CDR3 sequence is 14 residues long. The germline CDR1 and CDR2 sequences are SGHNT and YYREEE (reference sequence). The V gene end was trimmed by 4 bases and the J gene end by 5 bases; junction bases not matched to a gene: 5. The CDR3, as DNA: TGTGCCAGCAGCCCGGACAGGGGGCAGAACGAGCAGTACTTC. Translation: CASSPDRGQNEQYF.